Below are 17 T cell receptor beta chains sequenced from a single sample in a study of blood T cell repertoires in COVID-19 (dated by TCRdb to the early 2020s). The receptor library was made with the immunoSEQ multiplex PCR assay. In TCRdb, the immuneACCESS table is reduced to in-frame sequences with V and J assigned. These tables do not hold every clone; where another copy was compared, an unresolved V gene accounts for under half, and the others remain unexplained. Recorded for this sample are just under 150,000 clones; more than 70% of them occurred a single time. The leading ten clones occupy about 1.5% of the sample. The specimen sequenced was peripheral blood. Receptors originate from a human donor in a cohort sampled during active COVID-19.

The gene calls are TRBV7-2 and TRBJ2-2, with 10 bases matching TRBD2. With V trimmed by 5 bases and J by 4 bases, 4 bases remained unmatched. The CDR3 is 15 amino acids. Germline V gene data show CDR1 as SGHTA and CDR2 as FQGNSA. The CDR3 sequence is CASSLSGGSTGELFF. CDR3 nucleotide sequence: TGTGCCAGCAGCCTTAGCGGGGGGTCCACCGGGGAGCTGTTTTTT.

The gene calls are TRBV7-8 and TRBJ1-1; no definite D call. The CDR3 spans 12 residues. Trimming stripped 7 bases from V and 4 bases from J, with 10 bases between. The germline gives CDR1 SGHVS, CDR2 FQNEAQ. Here the CDR3 DNA reads TGTGCCAGCATTCTAGATGGCACTGAAGCTTTCTTT. Translated: CASILDGTEAFF.

The chain joins TRBV6-5 to TRBJ1-6, with 9 positions matching TRBD1. The germline gives CDR1 MNHEY, CDR2 SVGAGI. The junction had 3 bases not matched to a gene; V was cut back by 2 bases and J by 7 bases. This CDR3 has 15 amino acids. CDR3 in DNA: TGTGCCAGCAGTTACGGACAGGGGACGAATTCACCCCTCCACTTT. This gives the protein CASSYGQGTNSPLHF.

The CDR3 spells CASSGRVFQETQYF. CDR3 coding DNA: TGTGCCAGCAGCGGGAGGGTGTTCCAAGAGACCCAGTACTTC. The rearrangement uses TRBV7-2 and TRBJ2-5; 7 bases line up with TRBD2. CDR1 is SGHTA, CDR2 FQGNSA, per germline. This CDR3 comprises 14 residues. V trimming: 5 bases; J trimming: 1 base; junction bases outside the gene matches: 4.

As DNA, the CDR3 is TGTGCCAGCAACTTGGGGGGTGCCTATGGCTACACCTTC. Its protein is CASNLGGAYGYTF. The chain links TRBV6-5 to TRBJ1-2; D might be TRBD1 (5 bases). Germline CDR1 is MNHEY and CDR2 is SVGAGI. Trimming removed 7 bases at V and 4 bases at J, with 13 bases between. The CDR3 length is 13 residues.

V usage is TRBV6-1 and J usage is TRBJ2-1; D is unclear. The CDR3 has 14 amino acids. Trimming cost V 0 bases and J 6 bases, with 9 bases left between them. Germline values: CDR1 MNHNS, CDR2 SASEGT. The CDR3 loop reads CASSEALLVNEQFF. The CDR3 bases are TGTGCCAGCAGTGAAGCGCTTCTAGTCAATGAGCAGTTCTTC.

The CDR3 spells CASTAIVDREYPGELFF. CDR3 DNA: TGTGCCAGCACCGCAATAGTGGACAGGGAGTATCCCGGGGAGCTGTTTTTT. V and J are TRBV2 and TRBJ2-2; TRBD1 agrees at 8 bases. From germline, CDR1 is SNHLY and CDR2 FYNNEI. The V segment lost 7 bases and the J segment 6 bases; nucleotides outside the gene matches: 16. CDR3 length equals 17 residues.

This sequence joins TRBV27 and TRBJ2-3; D might be TRBD1 (6 bases). CDR1 MNHEY and CDR2 SMNVEV come from the germline V gene (reference sequence). Deletions cut 5 bases from V and 2 bases from J, with 11 bases between. The CDR3 totals 14 residues. CDR3 amino acids: CASSQDRSTDTQYF. CDR3 DNA sequence: TGTGCCAGCAGTCAGGACAGATCCACAGATACGCAGTATTTT.

The rearrangement links TRBV7-2 to TRBJ1-2; a possible D gene is TRBD1 (6 bases). The CDR3 length is 14 residues. With 5 bases removed from V and 6 bases from J, the gap between germline ends came to 16 bases. Germline V gene lookup returns CDR1 SGHTA and CDR2 FQGNSA. DNA of the CDR3: TGTGCCAGCAGCAACCCGACAGGTTTGGATGGCTACACCTTC. Translated: CASSNPTGLDGYTF. Combining the CDR3 with reference TRBV7-2 and TRBJ1-2 gives the whole variable domain GAGVSQSPSNKVTEKGKDVELRCDPISGHTALYWYRQSLGQGLEFLIYFQGNSAPDKSGLPSDRFSAERTGGSVSTLTIQRTQQEDSAVYLCASSNPTGLDGYTFGSGTRLTVV.

The DNA for the CDR3 is TGCGCCAGCAGACCACCGGGACAGGGGGCTTTCACTGAAGCTTTCTTT. This gives the protein CASRPPGQGAFTEAFF. The chain is built from TRBV5-1 and TRBJ1-1; 12 nucleotides align to TRBD1. Germline values: CDR1 SGHRS, CDR2 YFSETQ. The CDR3 is made up of 16 amino acids. V was clipped by 5 bases and J by 4 bases; unmatched bases: 9.

A note on this clone: A read error is possible here, since a much larger clone lies one base away. CDR3 region: CASSLERNTEAFF. DNA of the CDR3: TGTGCCAGCAGCTTAGAGAGGAACACTGAAGCTTTCTTT. This chain connects TRBV11-2 to TRBJ1-1; D gene uncertain. The CDR3 has 13 amino acids. Per the germline V gene, CDR1 is SGHAT and CDR2 is FQNNGV. V was clipped by 0 bases and J by 1 base, with 3 bases between them.

This chain joins TRBV6-4 and TRBJ1-6; 9 nucleotides line up with TRBD1. Germline lookup yields CDR1 MRHNA and CDR2 SNTAGT. This CDR3 spans 14 amino acids. V shed 6 bases, J shed 9 bases, and the junction held 6 bases outside the gene matches. CDR3 amino acids: CASSETGGGSPLHF. The CDR3, as DNA: TGTGCCAGCAGCGAGACAGGGGGGGGTTCACCCCTCCACTTT.

The V call is TRBV6-6, the J call TRBJ2-1; TRBD2 aligns across 8 bases. The CDR3 is 14 residues long. After removal of 6 bases from V and 3 bases from J, the junction contained 4 bases not matched to a gene. Germline CDR1 MNHNY, CDR2 SVGAGI (reference sequence). The CDR3 sequence: CASSLRGGYNEQFF. DNA of the CDR3: TGTGCCAGCAGCCTCCGGGGGGGCTACAATGAGCAGTTCTTC.

CDR3 sequence (DNA): TGCGCCAGCAGCCCCCGGGACACCCCGAAGAATGGCTACACCTTC. This gives the protein CASSPRDTPKNGYTF. The chain carries TRBV4-1 and TRBJ1-2, with D possibly TRBD1 on 6 matching bases. Per germline, CDR1 MGHRA and CDR2 YSYEKL. V gave up 4 bases and J gave up 6 bases, with 18 bases separating them. The CDR3 has 15 residues.

V and J are TRBV6-1 and TRBJ1-2, with a tentative D call TRBD1 (5 bases). V was pared by 2 bases and J by 3 bases, with 13 bases between. The germline gives CDR1 MNHNS, CDR2 SASEGT. This CDR3 is built from 15 residues. CDR3 residues: CASSEIRGVHYGYTF. Written as DNA, the CDR3 is TGTGCCAGCAGTGAAATTCGGGGGGTCCACTATGGCTACACCTTC.

The J gene is TRBJ1-5, the V gene TRBV19; D is uncertain. This CDR3 spans 16 amino acids. Germline CDR1 and CDR2: LNHDA and SQIVND (reference sequence). Trimming removed 0 bases from V and 13 bases from J, with 22 bases in between. As DNA, the CDR3 is TGTGCCAGTAGTATAGACTGGGCAGGCCCAGCAGTTTCTCAGCATTTT. Translated, it gives CASSIDWAGPAVSQHF.

The chain couples TRBV5-6 to TRBJ1-4, with no clear D. Trimming removed 1 base at V and 7 bases at J, with 8 bases between. Germline CDR1 SGHDT, CDR2 YYEEEE. The CDR3 contains 13 residues. The CDR3 sequence: CASSLRRSEKLFF. DNA for the CDR3: TGTGCCAGCAGCTTGCGGAGGAGTGAAAAACTGTTTTTT.